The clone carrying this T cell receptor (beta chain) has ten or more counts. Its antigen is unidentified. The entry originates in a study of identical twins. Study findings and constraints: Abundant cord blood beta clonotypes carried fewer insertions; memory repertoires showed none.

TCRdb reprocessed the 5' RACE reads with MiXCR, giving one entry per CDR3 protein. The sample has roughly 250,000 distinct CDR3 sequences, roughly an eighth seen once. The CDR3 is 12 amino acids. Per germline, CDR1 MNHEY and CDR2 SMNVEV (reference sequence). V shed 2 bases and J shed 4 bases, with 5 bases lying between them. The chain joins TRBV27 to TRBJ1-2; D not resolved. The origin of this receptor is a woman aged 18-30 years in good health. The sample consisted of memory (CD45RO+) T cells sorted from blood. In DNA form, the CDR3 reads TGTGCCAGCAGTTTAAAGGGCTATGGCTACACCTTC. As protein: CASSLKGYGYTF.